The 10 T cell receptor beta chains in this list originate from one sample, sequenced in a study of T cell responses to AZD1222 COVID-19 vaccine. Assay: immunoSEQ multiplex PCR; the TCRdb copy retains only in-frame clones and omits some. The repertoire holds approximately 140,000 clones, with about 90% as singletons. Sample: peripheral blood, taken 28 days after the second AZD1222 dose. The receptor source for this set is an adult who received the AZD1222 COVID-19 vaccine.

V is TRBV19 and J is TRBJ2-6; 8 bases fit TRBD2. The CDR3 runs to 15 residues. J was trimmed by 8 bases and V by 3 bases; bases with no gene match: 6. Germline V gene data show CDR1 as LNHDA and CDR2 as SQIVND (reference sequence). The CDR3 region has the DNA TGTGCCAGTAGTATGGGAGCGGGAGTGACCAACGTCCTGACTTTC. The encoded protein is CASSMGAGVTNVLTF.

The chain carries TRBV20-1 and TRBJ1-2, with unresolved D. CDR1 and CDR2 (germline): DFQATT, SNEGSKA (reference sequence). The CDR3 has 11 residues. Trimming removed 5 bases from V and 8 bases from J, with 12 bases in between. In DNA, the CDR3 is TGCAGTGCTCTCGGCTCGGGGGGCTACACCTTC. As protein: CSALGSGGYTF.

The gene calls are TRBV9 and TRBJ1-5; D is possibly TRBD1 (5 bases). This CDR3 has 15 amino acids. Germline V gene data show CDR1 as SGDLS and CDR2 as YYNGEE. Trimming stripped 0 bases from V and 10 bases from J, with 17 bases between. CDR3 bases: TGTGCCAGCAGCGTAGGGGAAGGGGTCGCGGGACCCCAGCATTTT. This gives the protein CASSVGEGVAGPQHF.

This chain uses TRBV4-1 with TRBJ1-2, with D maybe TRBD1 (5 bases). The V gene's germline CDR1 is MGHRA and CDR2 YSYEKL. V lost 3 bases, J lost 5 bases, and 19 bases lay in between. The CDR3 covers 16 residues. The CDR3 DNA reads TGCGCCAGCAGCCAGGGGACGGCGGGCTCGGGGTATGGCTACACCTTC. This encodes CASSQGTAGSGYGYTF.

This chain joins TRBV10-3 and TRBJ2-5; D is undetermined. Germline loops: CDR1 ENHRY, CDR2 SYGVKD. V shed 2 bases and J shed 5 bases, with 9 bases lying between them. The CDR3 is 13 amino acids. CDR3: CAISEENWETQYF. The CDR3 bases are TGTGCCATCAGTGAGGAAAACTGGGAGACCCAGTACTTC.

This sequence joins TRBV5-1 and TRBJ1-1, with D possibly matching TRBD1 (5 bases). Looked up from germline, CDR1 is SGHRS and CDR2 is YFSETQ. This CDR3 has 15 amino acids. Trimming removed 2 bases from V and 1 base from J, with 12 bases in between. CDR3: CASSFVGGENTEAFF. In DNA form, the CDR3 reads TGCGCCAGCAGCTTTGTCGGAGGGGAGAACACTGAAGCTTTCTTT.

On this clone itself: Its ends do not fully match the called genes, so a read error is possible. This chain connects TRBV9 to TRBJ1-2; no clear D gene. This CDR3 is built from 14 residues. Germline CDR1 is SGDLS and CDR2 is YYNGEE. CDR3 DNA sequence: TGTGCCAGCAACGTAGGTGACCTCGGCTATGGCTACACCTTC. Translated, it gives CASNVGDLGYGYTF. Combining the CDR3 with reference TRBV9 and TRBJ1-2 gives the whole variable domain DSGVTQTPKHLITATGQRVTLRCSPRSGDLSVYWYQQSLDQGLQFLIQYYNGEERAKGNILERFSAQQFPDLHSELNLSSLELGDSALYFCASNVGDLGYGYTFGSGTRLTVV.

The chain carries TRBV7-9 and TRBJ2-5; the match to TRBD1 covers 9 bases. With 3 bases clipped from V and 4 bases from J, the junction kept 3 bases outside the gene matches. The CDR3 loop spans 14 amino acids. Germline V gene sequence: CDR1 SEHNR, CDR2 FQNEAQ (reference sequence). The CDR3 nucleotides are TGTGCCAGCAGCTTCAACAGGGGGCCAGAGACCCAGTACTTC. This gives the protein CASSFNRGPETQYF.

Worth noting for this clone: Additional DNA sequences in this sample encode the identical CDR3. The chain combines TRBV18 with TRBJ1-1, with D uncertain. From germline, CDR1 is KGHSH and CDR2 LQKENI. V dropped 2 bases and J dropped 1 base, with 5 bases sitting between them. The CDR3 is 13 amino acids. The CDR3 DNA sequence: TGTGCCAGCTCACCAGGGAGGAACACTGAAGCTTTCTTT. Protein sequence: CASSPGRNTEAFF.

V usage is TRBV6-1 and J usage is TRBJ2-1, with TRBD1 matching over 8 bases. V shed 2 bases, J shed 6 bases, and the junction held 6 bases outside the gene matches. The CDR3 totals 15 residues. CDR1 is MNHNS, CDR2 SASEGT, per germline. The CDR3 reads CASSESAGGFNEQFF. CDR3 nucleotide sequence: TGTGCCAGCAGTGAATCTGCAGGGGGCTTCAATGAGCAGTTCTTC.